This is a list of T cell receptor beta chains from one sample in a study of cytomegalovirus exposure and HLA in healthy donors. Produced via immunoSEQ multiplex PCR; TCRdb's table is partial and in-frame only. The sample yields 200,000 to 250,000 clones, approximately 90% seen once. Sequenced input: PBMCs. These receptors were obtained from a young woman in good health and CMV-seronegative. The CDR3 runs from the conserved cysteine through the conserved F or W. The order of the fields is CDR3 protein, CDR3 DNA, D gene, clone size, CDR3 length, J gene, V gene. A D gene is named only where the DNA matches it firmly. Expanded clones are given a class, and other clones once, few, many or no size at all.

cdr3_aa: CASSMPDRASTDTQYF; cdr3_nt: TGCGCCAGCAGCATGCCGGACAGGGCAAGCACAGATACGCAGTATTTT; d_call: TRBD1; clone_size: NA; cdr3_length: 16; j_call: TRBJ2-3; v_call: TRBV5-1
cdr3_aa: CASSWARQPQHF; cdr3_nt: TGTGCCAGTAGCTGGGCGAGACAGCCCCAGCATTTT; d_call: NA; clone_size: once; cdr3_length: 12; j_call: TRBJ1-5; v_call: TRBV19
cdr3_aa: CASTRSPAGQETQYF; cdr3_nt: TGTGCCAGCACTCGAAGCCCGGCAGGGCAAGAGACCCAGTACTTC; d_call: NA; clone_size: NA; cdr3_length: 15; j_call: TRBJ2-5; v_call: TRBV6-5
cdr3_aa: CASSSRRIGLRNTEAFF; cdr3_nt: TGTGCCAGCAGCTCTAGAAGAATTGGGTTGAGGAACACTGAAGCTTTCTTT; d_call: NA; clone_size: once; cdr3_length: 17; j_call: TRBJ1-1; v_call: TRBV7-6
cdr3_aa: CAWSRSNTEAFF; cdr3_nt: TGTGCCTGGAGTCGTAGCAACACTGAAGCTTTCTTT; d_call: NA; clone_size: NA; cdr3_length: 12; j_call: TRBJ1-1; v_call: TRBV30
cdr3_aa: CASSLQQGDEQFF; cdr3_nt: TGTGCCAGCAGTTTACAGCAGGGCGATGAGCAGTTCTTC; d_call: NA; clone_size: NA; cdr3_length: 13; j_call: TRBJ2-1; v_call: TRBV27
cdr3_aa: CASSRNQVFTEAFF; cdr3_nt: TGTGCCAGCAGCCGAAACCAGGTGTTCACTGAAGCTTTCTTT; d_call: NA; clone_size: NA; cdr3_length: 14; j_call: TRBJ1-1; v_call: TRBV7-2
cdr3_aa: CASSWERDYEQYF; cdr3_nt: TGTGCCAGCAGCTGGGAGCGGGACTACGAGCAGTACTTC; d_call: TRBD2; clone_size: NA; cdr3_length: 13; j_call: TRBJ2-7; v_call: TRBV7-2
cdr3_aa: CASSQGGQGIVDYGYTF; cdr3_nt: TGTGCCAGCAGCCAAGGGGGACAGGGGATCGTAGACTATGGCTACACCTTC; d_call: TRBD1; clone_size: NA; cdr3_length: 17; j_call: TRBJ1-2; v_call: TRBV4-2
cdr3_aa: CASNPEAAGLAGGNSGGEYF; cdr3_nt: TGTGCCAGTAACCCCGAAGCCGCCGGACTAGCGGGGGGGAACTCTGGGGGGGAGTACTTC; d_call: TRBD2; clone_size: NA; cdr3_length: 20; j_call: TRBJ2-5; v_call: TRBV2
cdr3_aa: CASSLVSYEQYF; cdr3_nt: TGCGCCAGCAGCTTGGTCTCCTACGAGCAGTACTTC; d_call: NA; clone_size: NA; cdr3_length: 12; j_call: TRBJ2-7; v_call: TRBV5-1
cdr3_aa: CATEVAGEQFF; cdr3_nt: TGTGCCACCGAGGTTGCGGGTGAGCAGTTCTTC; d_call: NA; clone_size: NA; cdr3_length: 11; j_call: TRBJ2-1; v_call: TRBV15
cdr3_aa: CASSVEAVGLTEAFF; cdr3_nt: TGTGCCAGCAGCGTAGAGGCGGTGGGGCTCACTGAAGCTTTCTTT; d_call: NA; clone_size: once; cdr3_length: 15; j_call: TRBJ1-1; v_call: TRBV9
cdr3_aa: CASRPRGSGKQKPYNEQFF; cdr3_nt: TGTGCAAGTCGCCCAAGGGGTAGCGGGAAACAAAAACCCTACAATGAGCAGTTCTTC; d_call: NA; clone_size: NA; cdr3_length: 19; j_call: TRBJ2-1; v_call: TRBV12-2
cdr3_aa: CASTLGDLAKNIQYF; cdr3_nt: TGCGCCAGCACGCTAGGAGACCTAGCCAAAAACATTCAGTACTTC; d_call: NA; clone_size: once; cdr3_length: 15; j_call: TRBJ2-4; v_call: TRBV5-1
cdr3_aa: CASRQGSSYTF; cdr3_nt: TGTGCCAGCAGGCAGGGGAGTAGCTACACCTTC; d_call: NA; clone_size: NA; cdr3_length: 11; j_call: TRBJ1-2; v_call: TRBV6-1
cdr3_aa: CAGGGRGNTGELFF; cdr3_nt: TGTGCCGGCGGGGGGAGGGGTAACACCGGGGAGCTGTTTTTT; d_call: TRBD2; clone_size: NA; cdr3_length: 14; j_call: TRBJ2-2; v_call: TRBV2
cdr3_aa: CASGNPQNTEAFF; cdr3_nt: TGTGCCAGCGGCAATCCTCAGAACACTGAAGCTTTCTTT; d_call: NA; clone_size: few; cdr3_length: 13; j_call: TRBJ1-1; v_call: TRBV6-5
cdr3_aa: CASSWSAGASYEQYF; cdr3_nt: TGTGCCAGCAGTTGGAGCGCGGGAGCTTCCTACGAGCAGTACTTC; d_call: TRBD2; clone_size: NA; cdr3_length: 15; j_call: TRBJ2-7; v_call: TRBV27
cdr3_aa: CASSLVTGLTEAFF; cdr3_nt: TGCGCCAGCAGCTTGGTAACAGGGTTAACTGAAGCTTTCTTT; d_call: NA; clone_size: NA; cdr3_length: 14; j_call: TRBJ1-1; v_call: TRBV5-1
cdr3_aa: CASSADRGPGELFF; cdr3_nt: TGTGCCAGCAGCGCCGACAGGGGCCCCGGGGAGCTGTTTTTT; d_call: TRBD1; clone_size: NA; cdr3_length: 14; j_call: TRBJ2-2; v_call: TRBV9
cdr3_aa: CAWSRGGVGFNYGYTF; cdr3_nt: TGTGCCTGGAGTAGAGGGGGAGTAGGATTTAACTATGGCTACACCTTC; d_call: NA; clone_size: NA; cdr3_length: 16; j_call: TRBJ1-2; v_call: TRBV30
cdr3_aa: CASSRANTGELFF; cdr3_nt: TGTGCCAGCAGTCGGGCGAACACCGGGGAGCTGTTTTTT; d_call: NA; clone_size: NA; cdr3_length: 13; j_call: TRBJ2-2; v_call: TRBV7-2
cdr3_aa: CASSNVQGLTVYEQYF; cdr3_nt: TGTGCCAGTAGTAACGTACAGGGTCTTACCGTCTACGAGCAGTACTTC; d_call: NA; clone_size: NA; cdr3_length: 16; j_call: TRBJ2-7; v_call: TRBV19
cdr3_aa: CASSMRQGSGAEAFF; cdr3_nt: TGTGCCAGTAGTATGAGACAGGGGTCGGGCGCTGAAGCTTTCTTT; d_call: TRBD1; clone_size: few; cdr3_length: 15; j_call: TRBJ1-1; v_call: TRBV19
cdr3_aa: CASSVVEAGGSDTQYF; cdr3_nt: TGTGCCAGCAGCGTAGTTGAAGCGGGAGGATCAGATACGCAGTATTTT; d_call: TRBD2; clone_size: NA; cdr3_length: 16; j_call: TRBJ2-3; v_call: TRBV9
cdr3_aa: CASSTRPGGSYEQYF; cdr3_nt: TGTGCCAGTAGTACCCGGCCCGGGGGCTCCTACGAGCAGTACTTC; d_call: NA; clone_size: NA; cdr3_length: 15; j_call: TRBJ2-7; v_call: TRBV19
cdr3_aa: CASRNTGTGEQYF; cdr3_nt: TGTGCCAGCAGGAACACAGGAACCGGCGAGCAGTACTTC; d_call: NA; clone_size: NA; cdr3_length: 13; j_call: TRBJ2-7; v_call: TRBV11-2
cdr3_aa: CASSRSSGGPYNEQFF; cdr3_nt: TGCGCCAGCAGCCGATCTTCGGGGGGGCCCTACAATGAGCAGTTCTTC; d_call: TRBD2; clone_size: NA; cdr3_length: 16; j_call: TRBJ2-1; v_call: TRBV4-3
cdr3_aa: CAWRKAGGPFNEQFF; cdr3_nt: TGTGCCTGGAGAAAAGCGGGAGGGCCTTTCAATGAGCAGTTCTTC; d_call: TRBD2; clone_size: NA; cdr3_length: 15; j_call: TRBJ2-1; v_call: TRBV30
cdr3_aa: CASSLLLTGIDEKLFF; cdr3_nt: TGTGCCAGCAGCCTCCTCCTGACAGGGATTGATGAAAAACTGTTTTTT; d_call: TRBD1; clone_size: NA; cdr3_length: 16; j_call: TRBJ1-4; v_call: TRBV7-9
cdr3_aa: CSSSPQPGQGATEAFF; cdr3_nt: TGTTCCAGCAGCCCCCAACCGGGACAGGGGGCCACTGAAGCTTTCTTT; d_call: TRBD1; clone_size: NA; cdr3_length: 16; j_call: TRBJ1-1; v_call: TRBV7-9
cdr3_aa: CASSQPTSGNEQYF; cdr3_nt: TGCGCCAGCAGCCAACCAACTAGCGGGAACGAGCAGTACTTC; d_call: TRBD2; clone_size: NA; cdr3_length: 14; j_call: TRBJ2-7; v_call: TRBV4-1
cdr3_aa: CASSPLDTVEDEQFF; cdr3_nt: TGTGCCAGCAGCCCGCTGGATACGGTTGAGGATGAGCAGTTCTTC; d_call: NA; clone_size: NA; cdr3_length: 15; j_call: TRBJ2-1; v_call: TRBV7-9
cdr3_aa: CASSFERSSYEQYF; cdr3_nt: TGTGCCAGCAGCTTTGAGCGCAGCTCCTACGAGCAGTACTTC; d_call: NA; clone_size: NA; cdr3_length: 14; j_call: TRBJ2-7; v_call: TRBV5-4
cdr3_aa: CASGVFGQGDGYTF; cdr3_nt: TGTGCCAGCGGTGTATTTGGACAGGGGGATGGCTACACCTTC; d_call: TRBD1; clone_size: NA; cdr3_length: 14; j_call: TRBJ1-2; v_call: TRBV2
cdr3_aa: CASSFPSGAVNEQFF; cdr3_nt: TGTGCCAGCAGCTTCCCTAGCGGAGCGGTCAATGAGCAGTTCTTC; d_call: TRBD2; clone_size: NA; cdr3_length: 15; j_call: TRBJ2-1; v_call: TRBV11-3
cdr3_aa: CASSLSSGSGNTIYF; cdr3_nt: TGTGCCAGCAGCTTAAGCTCTGGCTCTGGAAACACCATATATTTT; d_call: NA; clone_size: NA; cdr3_length: 15; j_call: TRBJ1-3; v_call: TRBV11-3
cdr3_aa: CASSLALRNTEAFF; cdr3_nt: TGCGCCAGCAGCTTGGCCCTCCGGAACACTGAAGCTTTCTTT; d_call: NA; clone_size: NA; cdr3_length: 14; j_call: TRBJ1-1; v_call: TRBV5-1
cdr3_aa: CASSPSSGRAGETQYF; cdr3_nt: TGTGCCAGCTCACCATCGAGCGGGAGGGCCGGAGAGACCCAGTACTTC; d_call: TRBD2; clone_size: NA; cdr3_length: 16; j_call: TRBJ2-5; v_call: TRBV18
cdr3_aa: CASSLPDSPNTEAFF; cdr3_nt: TGCGCCAGCAGCTTACCGGACAGTCCGAACACTGAAGCTTTCTTT; d_call: NA; clone_size: NA; cdr3_length: 15; j_call: TRBJ1-1; v_call: TRBV5-1
cdr3_aa: CASSVASRGSTDTQYF; cdr3_nt: TGTGCCAGCAGCGTAGCTTCACGGGGTAGCACAGATACGCAGTATTTT; d_call: NA; clone_size: NA; cdr3_length: 16; j_call: TRBJ2-3; v_call: TRBV9
cdr3_aa: CASSLFTGPSGLNIQYF; cdr3_nt: TGCGCCAGCAGCTTGTTTACAGGACCCTCAGGCCTTAACATTCAGTACTTC; d_call: NA; clone_size: NA; cdr3_length: 17; j_call: TRBJ2-4; v_call: TRBV5-1
cdr3_aa: CASSPLPSETQYF; cdr3_nt: TGTGCCAGCTCACCACTTCCGTCAGAGACCCAGTACTTC; d_call: NA; clone_size: NA; cdr3_length: 13; j_call: TRBJ2-5; v_call: TRBV18
cdr3_aa: CASSSGALNDDTQYF; cdr3_nt: TGTGCCAGCAGCTCAGGGGCATTGAATGACGATACGCAGTATTTT; d_call: NA; clone_size: few; cdr3_length: 15; j_call: TRBJ2-3; v_call: TRBV7-9
cdr3_aa: CASNIDTSSYNEQFF; cdr3_nt: TGTGCCAGCAACATTGACACGAGCTCCTACAATGAGCAGTTCTTC; d_call: NA; clone_size: NA; cdr3_length: 15; j_call: TRBJ2-1; v_call: TRBV5-4
cdr3_aa: CATSRGGTSTDTQYF; cdr3_nt: TGTGCCACCAGCAGAGGGGGGACTAGCACAGATACGCAGTATTTT; d_call: NA; clone_size: NA; cdr3_length: 15; j_call: TRBJ2-3; v_call: TRBV15
cdr3_aa: CASSSQGTNYEQYF; cdr3_nt: TGTGCCAGCAGCTCCCAGGGGACCAACTACGAGCAGTACTTC; d_call: NA; clone_size: NA; cdr3_length: 14; j_call: TRBJ2-7; v_call: TRBV7-2
cdr3_aa: CSVEGQVGSEQYF; cdr3_nt: TGCAGCGTAGAGGGACAGGTGGGCTCCGAGCAGTACTTC; d_call: TRBD1; clone_size: once; cdr3_length: 13; j_call: TRBJ2-7; v_call: TRBV29-1
cdr3_aa: CASSLTGGPYEQYF; cdr3_nt: TGTGCCAGCAGCCTGACAGGGGGCCCCTACGAGCAGTACTTC; d_call: TRBD1; clone_size: NA; cdr3_length: 14; j_call: TRBJ2-7; v_call: TRBV14
cdr3_aa: CASSSGLAGEQYF; cdr3_nt: TGTGCCAGCAGCTCGGGACTAGCGGGCGAGCAGTACTTC; d_call: TRBD2; clone_size: NA; cdr3_length: 13; j_call: TRBJ2-7; v_call: TRBV7-2